Listed below are T cell receptor beta chains from one sample, sequenced in a study of blood T cell repertoires in COVID-19. TCRdb's copy holds only in-frame clones and misses some; the assay was immunoSEQ multiplex PCR. Of 120,000 to 150,000 clones listed, around 83% were seen once; the top ten hold less than 4.5%. The sequencing sample was made of peripheral blood. All receptors derive from a woman aged 80 or older with acute or convalescent COVID-19. Each CDR3 is given with its conserved first and last residue. A D gene is named only where the DNA matches it firmly. Rows give clone size only sometimes, using once, few, many, or a class for an expanded clone.

clone_size: -; d_call: -; j_call: TRBJ1-2; v_call: TRBV18; cdr3_nt: TGTGCCAGCTCACCCTCGGGCACAGGAGAGAAAGATGGCTACACCTTC; cdr3_aa: CASSPSGTGEKDGYTF
clone_size: -; d_call: TRBD1; j_call: TRBJ2-7; v_call: TRBV7-9; cdr3_nt: TGTGCCAGCAGACTAGGACAGGGGAGCGAGCAGTACTTC; cdr3_aa: CASRLGQGSEQYF
clone_size: -; d_call: -; j_call: TRBJ2-3; v_call: TRBV18; cdr3_nt: TGTGCCAGCTCACCATGGGCAAGGGGATCCGATACGCAGTATTTT; cdr3_aa: CASSPWARGSDTQYF
clone_size: -; d_call: -; j_call: TRBJ1-1; v_call: TRBV27; cdr3_nt: TGTGCCAGCAACTATCAAGCGAACACTGAAGCTTTCTTT; cdr3_aa: CASNYQANTEAFF
clone_size: once; d_call: TRBD2; j_call: TRBJ2-3; v_call: TRBV4-2; cdr3_nt: TGTGCCAGCAGCCAAATAGCGGGGGGCACAGATACGCAGTATTTT; cdr3_aa: CASSQIAGGTDTQYF
clone_size: -; d_call: TRBD1; j_call: TRBJ2-7; v_call: TRBV28; cdr3_nt: TGTGCCAGCATCCCGGGACAGGTGGCCTACGAGCAGTACTTC; cdr3_aa: CASIPGQVAYEQYF
clone_size: -; d_call: -; j_call: TRBJ2-2; v_call: TRBV3-1/TRBV3-2; cdr3_nt: TGTGCCAGCAGCCGCCAGATTAGCGTCACCGGGGAGCTGTTTTTT; cdr3_aa: CASSRQISVTGELFF
clone_size: -; d_call: TRBD1; j_call: TRBJ1-1; v_call: TRBV5-4; cdr3_nt: TGTGCCAGCAGCTTTGGGACAGGTATTTGGAGGACTGAAGCTTTCTTT; cdr3_aa: CASSFGTGIWRTEAFF
clone_size: -; d_call: TRBD1; j_call: TRBJ2-7; v_call: TRBV5-4; cdr3_nt: TGTGCCAGCAGCACCGACAGGGCCTACGAGCAGTACTTC; cdr3_aa: CASSTDRAYEQYF
clone_size: -; d_call: TRBD1; j_call: TRBJ1-2; v_call: TRBV30; cdr3_nt: TGTGCCTGGAGCTTACAGGGGAATGGGAACACCTTC; cdr3_aa: CAWSLQGNGNTF
clone_size: -; d_call: TRBD1; j_call: TRBJ2-3; v_call: TRBV18; cdr3_nt: TGTGCCAGCTCACCACTTAGGACAGGGGATACGCAGTATTTT; cdr3_aa: CASSPLRTGDTQYF
clone_size: -; d_call: -; j_call: TRBJ1-5; v_call: TRBV27; cdr3_nt: TGTGCCAGCAGTCGCGACAGTGGCAATCAGCCCCAGCATTTT; cdr3_aa: CASSRDSGNQPQHF
clone_size: once; d_call: TRBD1; j_call: TRBJ1-6; v_call: TRBV5-5; cdr3_nt: TGTGCCAGCAGCTTCAGAGTCCAGGGGGCCGGGTTTTCCTATAATTCACCCCTCCACTTT; cdr3_aa: CASSFRVQGAGFSYNSPLHF
clone_size: -; d_call: TRBD1; j_call: TRBJ2-3; v_call: TRBV5-1; cdr3_nt: TGCGCCAGCACTTCACAGGGGTACACAGATACGCAGTATTTT; cdr3_aa: CASTSQGYTDTQYF
clone_size: -; d_call: -; j_call: TRBJ1-1; v_call: TRBV30; cdr3_nt: TGTGCCTGGAGTGTATTTGACGAACGGGACAAGAACACTGAAGCTTTCTTT; cdr3_aa: CAWSVFDERDKNTEAFF
clone_size: few; d_call: -; j_call: TRBJ1-5; v_call: TRBV5-6; cdr3_nt: TGTGCCAGCAGCTTGGCCCAGGGGCAGCCCCAGCATTTT; cdr3_aa: CASSLAQGQPQHF
clone_size: -; d_call: -; j_call: TRBJ2-7; v_call: TRBV5-6; cdr3_nt: TGTGCCAGCAGCTTAAGCCCGTCTAGCTCCTACGAGCAGTACTTC; cdr3_aa: CASSLSPSSSYEQYF
clone_size: -; d_call: -; j_call: TRBJ1-3; v_call: TRBV29-1; cdr3_nt: TGCGCGGGTAAATTGGGAAACACCATATATTTT; cdr3_aa: CAGKLGNTIYF
clone_size: -; d_call: TRBD1; j_call: TRBJ2-3; v_call: TRBV5-1; cdr3_nt: TGCGCCAGCAGCTTGAATACAGGGGAAGATACGCAGTATTTT; cdr3_aa: CASSLNTGEDTQYF
clone_size: -; d_call: TRBD2; j_call: TRBJ2-1; v_call: TRBV15; cdr3_nt: TGTGCCACCAGCAGAGGGCAGGTTACTAGCGGGAGTCGGTTCTTC; cdr3_aa: CATSRGQVTSGSRFF
clone_size: -; d_call: TRBD1; j_call: TRBJ1-5; v_call: TRBV2; cdr3_nt: TGTGCCAGCTCCGGACAGGGGGTCGATCAGCCCCAGCATTTT; cdr3_aa: CASSGQGVDQPQHF
clone_size: -; d_call: TRBD2; j_call: TRBJ2-1; v_call: TRBV7-9; cdr3_nt: TGTGCCAGCAGCCAGAGTCGTCTAGCGGACTACAATGAGCAGTTCTTC; cdr3_aa: CASSQSRLADYNEQFF
clone_size: -; d_call: -; j_call: TRBJ1-3; v_call: TRBV20-1; cdr3_nt: TGCAGTGCTAGTGCCCAGTTCTCCGGAAACACCATATATTTT; cdr3_aa: CSASAQFSGNTIYF
clone_size: -; d_call: -; j_call: TRBJ1-1; v_call: TRBV27; cdr3_nt: TGTGCCAGCAGTTTATCGGGGGGTATGACTGAAGCTTTCTTT; cdr3_aa: CASSLSGGMTEAFF
clone_size: once; d_call: -; j_call: TRBJ1-5; v_call: TRBV28; cdr3_nt: TGTGCCAGCAGTTTCCCCGATCAGCCCCAGCATTTT; cdr3_aa: CASSFPDQPQHF
clone_size: -; d_call: -; j_call: TRBJ2-5; v_call: TRBV7-9; cdr3_nt: TGTGCCAGCAGCTTATTTTCTGCCCCCCACGCGCTAGGAGAGACCCAGTACTTC; cdr3_aa: CASSLFSAPHALGETQYF
clone_size: -; d_call: TRBD2; j_call: TRBJ2-5; v_call: TRBV18; cdr3_nt: TGTGCCAGCCGGGCGTACACTAGCGGGAGGGCCGGTGAGACCCAGTACTTC; cdr3_aa: CASRAYTSGRAGETQYF
clone_size: -; d_call: -; j_call: TRBJ2-6; v_call: TRBV4-1; cdr3_nt: TGCGCCAGCAGCCAAGATCGTCTAGCGTTGGGGGCCAACGTCCTGACTTTC; cdr3_aa: CASSQDRLALGANVLTF
clone_size: -; d_call: -; j_call: TRBJ1-5; v_call: TRBV27; cdr3_nt: TGTGCCAGCAGTTTATCCCCCTCTCAGCCCCAGCATTTT; cdr3_aa: CASSLSPSQPQHF
clone_size: -; d_call: TRBD1; j_call: TRBJ2-3; v_call: TRBV19; cdr3_nt: TGTGCCAGTAGTATAGGAGGGGGCAACACAGATACGCAGTATTTT; cdr3_aa: CASSIGGGNTDTQYF
clone_size: once; d_call: -; j_call: TRBJ2-5; v_call: TRBV24-1; cdr3_nt: TGTGCCACCAGTGACCCAAGGGGGTCTGGAGAGACCCAGTACTTC; cdr3_aa: CATSDPRGSGETQYF
clone_size: once; d_call: TRBD1; j_call: TRBJ1-1; v_call: TRBV6-5; cdr3_nt: TGTGCCAGCAGCACTTGGGACAGGGTAGGGACTGAAGCTTTCTTT; cdr3_aa: CASSTWDRVGTEAFF
clone_size: -; d_call: -; j_call: TRBJ1-5; v_call: TRBV19; cdr3_nt: TGTGCCAGTAGTATCGAAGGGGGTAAGGGGCAGCCCCAGCATTTT; cdr3_aa: CASSIEGGKGQPQHF
clone_size: once; d_call: TRBD1; j_call: TRBJ1-2; v_call: TRBV5-4; cdr3_nt: TGTGCCAGCAGCGTCAACAGGGGGCTCAACTACACCTTC; cdr3_aa: CASSVNRGLNYTF
clone_size: -; d_call: -; j_call: TRBJ2-1; v_call: TRBV3-1/TRBV3-2; cdr3_nt: TGTGCCAGCAGCCAAGATTACGGGAGCTCCTACAATGAGCAGTTCTTC; cdr3_aa: CASSQDYGSSYNEQFF
clone_size: -; d_call: TRBD1; j_call: TRBJ1-4; v_call: TRBV30; cdr3_nt: TGTGCCTGGAGTTCGCCGGGACAGGGGAAGGAAAAACTGTTTTTT; cdr3_aa: CAWSSPGQGKEKLFF
clone_size: once; d_call: -; j_call: TRBJ1-2; v_call: TRBV28; cdr3_nt: TGTGCCAGCAGTTTATCTCTTGGGAGTGGCTACACCTTC; cdr3_aa: CASSLSLGSGYTF
clone_size: -; d_call: TRBD1; j_call: TRBJ1-2; v_call: TRBV4-2; cdr3_nt: TGTGCCAGCAGCCAAGACCGGAGGACAGGGAAAATTAACTATGGCTACACCTTC; cdr3_aa: CASSQDRRTGKINYGYTF
clone_size: -; d_call: -; j_call: TRBJ1-1; v_call: TRBV5-1; cdr3_nt: TGCGCCAGCAGCTTGAAAACAGGTGGGGATTTGAACACTGAAGCTTTCTTT; cdr3_aa: CASSLKTGGDLNTEAFF
clone_size: once; d_call: -; j_call: TRBJ2-1; v_call: TRBV18; cdr3_nt: TGTGCCAGCTCACCCTCGACAGGAAACAATGAGCAGTTCTTC; cdr3_aa: CASSPSTGNNEQFF
clone_size: -; d_call: TRBD2; j_call: TRBJ2-7; v_call: TRBV6-5; cdr3_nt: TGTGCCAGCAAAACCGGGACTAGCGGGAACTACGAGCAGTACTTC; cdr3_aa: CASKTGTSGNYEQYF
clone_size: -; d_call: -; j_call: TRBJ1-5; v_call: TRBV28; cdr3_nt: TGTGCCAGCTCCATAGCAGGGGTTGGGCAGCCCCAGCATTTT; cdr3_aa: CASSIAGVGQPQHF
clone_size: -; d_call: -; j_call: TRBJ2-3; v_call: TRBV29-1; cdr3_nt: TGCAGCGTTGCGGGGAGCACAGATACGCAGTATTTT; cdr3_aa: CSVAGSTDTQYF
clone_size: -; d_call: TRBD1; j_call: TRBJ2-3; v_call: TRBV28; cdr3_nt: TGTGCCAGCAGTTACCCCGGACAGGGGGAAGATACGCAGTATTTT; cdr3_aa: CASSYPGQGEDTQYF
clone_size: -; d_call: TRBD1; j_call: TRBJ1-6; v_call: TRBV6-4; cdr3_nt: TGTGCCAGCAGTGACAATAAGACAGGGACACTGCGGGTAAACACCCTCCACTTT; cdr3_aa: CASSDNKTGTLRVNTLHF
clone_size: -; d_call: TRBD1; j_call: TRBJ1-5; v_call: TRBV2; cdr3_nt: TGTGCCAGCAGTGAAGAGGGGACAGGTAATCAGCCCCAGCATTTT; cdr3_aa: CASSEEGTGNQPQHF
clone_size: -; d_call: -; j_call: TRBJ1-2; v_call: TRBV15; cdr3_nt: TGTGCCACCAGCCCGGGGGGGAACTATGGCTACACCTTC; cdr3_aa: CATSPGGNYGYTF
clone_size: -; d_call: -; j_call: TRBJ2-2; v_call: TRBV30; cdr3_nt: TGTGCCTTCACTCGGGTGTTGGGCGGGGAGCTGTTTTTT; cdr3_aa: CAFTRVLGGELFF
clone_size: -; d_call: TRBD1; j_call: TRBJ2-2; v_call: TRBV11-2; cdr3_nt: TGTGCCAGCAGGACTAGGACAGGGGGCCCCGGGGAGCTGTTTTTT; cdr3_aa: CASRTRTGGPGELFF